This passage covers 17 T cell receptor beta chains from one sample sequenced in a study of T cells in women clearing cervical HPV infection. This table comes from immunoSEQ multiplex PCR, and its TCRdb copy is limited to in-frame clones, with some not included. In total, the table holds about 30,000 clones. The sequenced sample was blood buffy coat. Receptors were obtained from a woman aged 18-70 years with a cervical HPV16 infection that either progressed to CIN3+ or cleared (not recorded which).

As concerns this clone: The read is 3 residues too short to cover the CDR3 end, so that end is filled in from the germline J gene. The chain recombines TRBV19 with TRBJ1-6, with D unclear. Germline V gene sequence: CDR1 LNHDA, CDR2 SQIVND (reference sequence). This CDR3 is 13 amino acids long. V shed 7 bases and J shed 10 bases, with 14 bases lying between them. Incomplete CDR3 DNA: TGTGCCAGTATGGCAGCCCTCGGGTCACCC. This codes for CASMAALGSP. The full-length CDR3 reads as CASMAALGSPLHF.

The sequenced part of the CDR3 DNA is TGCAGTGCTAGAGATGGAGAGGCAGGGCCTAGGGGC. Translated: CSARDGEAGPRG. The entire CDR3 reads CSARDGEAGPRGYTF. V and J are TRBV20-1 and TRBJ1-2, with D perhaps matching TRBD1 (5 bases). Read data end 3 residues before the CDR3 end; the end is taken from the germline J gene. The CDR3 loop spans 15 amino acids. CDR1 and CDR2 from the germline V gene are DFQATT and SNEGSKA (reference sequence).

Of note for this clone: The missing CDR3 end, 3 residues past where the read stops, is filled in from the germline J gene. The chain links TRBV19 to TRBJ1-6, with D perhaps matching TRBD1 (5 bases). The V gene's germline CDR1 is LNHDA and CDR2 SQIVND (reference sequence). The ends were cut back, 2 bases at V and 7 bases at J, with 12 bases in the middle. This CDR3 has 15 amino acids. The sequenced part of the CDR3 DNA is TGTGCCAGTAGTATAATGCAGGGAAGAAATTCACCC. This sequence encodes CASSIMQGRNSP. The entire CDR3 protein reads CASSIMQGRNSPLHF.

On this clone itself: The read falls 3 residues short of the CDR3 end, and the missing part is taken from the germline J gene. The J gene is TRBJ1-1, the V gene TRBV2, with 7 bases fitting TRBD1. CDR3 size: 17 residues. The germline gives CDR1 SNHLY, CDR2 FYNNEI. The CDR3 bases that were read are TGTGCCAGCAGTAGTAGACAGGGCCAGATCTCGCAAAATGTG. Amino acids: CASSSRQGQISQNV. The whole CDR3 reads CASSSRQGQISQNVAFF.

Concerning this clone itself: The read comes to an end 3 residues before the CDR3 does, leaving the germline J gene to fill in the end. This sequence joins TRBV2 and TRBJ2-1, with D possibly called TRBD1 or TRBD2 (6 bases each). The germline CDR1 and CDR2 sequences are SNHLY and FYNNEI. CDR3 length: 15 residues. Between the trimmed V and J ends, which lost 1 base and 9 bases, there was a span of 16 bases. Here the CDR3 reads CASSEGHGGGGEQFF. The CDR3 bases that were read are TGTGCCAGCAGTGAAGGGCATGGTGGAGGGGGTGAG.

In regard to this clone: The missing CDR3 end, 3 residues past where the read stops, is filled in from the germline J gene. The V and J genes are TRBV20-1 and TRBJ1-6; TRBD1 aligns across 7 bases. Trimming took 6 bases from V and 7 from J; bases not matched to a gene: 15. The germline V gene has CDR1 DFQATT and CDR2 SNEGSKA (reference sequence). This CDR3 has 16 amino acids. CDR3 DNA, as far as it was read: TGCAGTGCCAACCCACAATCCGGGACAGCGAATTCACCC. Amino acid sequence: CSANPQSGTANSP. In full, the CDR3 is CSANPQSGTANSPLHF.

Comments on this clone: With the read ending 3 residues before the CDR3 end, the germline J gene is used to fill in that end. The chain employs TRBV7-2 and TRBJ2-4; TRBD1 matches at 9 bases. This CDR3 spans 13 amino acids. The germline CDR1 and CDR2 sequences are SGHTA and FQGNSA. The CDR3 bases that were read are TGTGCCAGCAGCTTAGCTGGGACAGGGCCT. Translation gives CASSLAGTGP. The full CDR3 protein is CASSLAGTGPQYF. The whole variable domain, remainder taken from reference TRBV7-2 and TRBJ2-4, is GAGVSQSPSNKVTEKGKDVELRCDPISGHTALYWYRQSLGQGLEFLIYFQGNSAPDKSGLPSDRFSAERTGGSVSTLTIQRTQQEDSAVYLCASSLAGTGPQYFGAGTRLSVL.

Concerning this clone: The read falls 3 residues short of the CDR3 end, and the missing part is taken from the germline J gene. This sequence joins TRBV24-1 and TRBJ2-1; TRBD2 matches at 8 bases. The CDR3 spans 16 residues. Germline V gene lookup returns CDR1 KGHDR and CDR2 SFDVKD. The ends lost 0 bases at V and 0 bases at J; junction bases unmatched: 0. The CDR3 DNA, read in part, is TGTGCCACCAGTGATTTGCTAGCGGGCTCCTACAATGAG. Translating gives CATSDLLAGSYNE. The entire CDR3 reads CATSDLLAGSYNEQFF.

Concerning this clone itself: Read sequence stops 3 residues before the CDR3 end, and the germline J gene provides the missing end. The chain combines TRBV23-1 with TRBJ1-1, with TRBD1 matching 7 bases. TRBV23-1 is recorded as an ORF, its role being uncertain. CDR3 size: 16 residues. The V gene end was trimmed by 4 bases and the J gene end by 4 bases; junction bases not matched to a gene: 12. CDR3 residues: CASSPCDSGQLTEAFF. CDR3 DNA, as far as it was read: TGCGCCAGCAGTCCCTGTGACTCGGGACAGCTCACTGAA.

A word on this clone: The read halts 3 residues ahead of the CDR3 end, with the missing end drawn from the germline J gene. V usage is TRBV7-9 and J usage is TRBJ1-4; 8 bases match TRBD1. CDR1 and CDR2 from the germline V gene are SEHNR and FQNEAQ (reference sequence). This CDR3 contains 14 residues. After removal of 3 bases from V and 8 bases from J, the junction contained 5 bases not matched to a gene. CDR3 DNA, as far as it was read: TGTGCCAGCAGCTTCGCAGGGGGCCAGGAAAAA. Its translation is CASSFAGGQEK. The complete CDR3 sequence is CASSFAGGQEKLFF.

Note on this clone: The read comes to an end 3 residues before the CDR3 does, leaving the germline J gene to fill in the end. V and J are TRBV19 and TRBJ2-2; no clear D. In germline, CDR1 is LNHDA, CDR2 SQIVND (reference sequence). This CDR3 has 13 residues. The chain's CDR3 is CASSTGYNEKLFF. CDR3 DNA (partial): TGTGCCAGTAGTACAGGATATAATGAAAAG.

To note about this clone: The read comes to an end 3 residues before the CDR3 does, leaving the germline J gene to fill in the end. The genes are TRBV6-2 or TRBV6-3 and TRBJ1-2; 8 nucleotides agree with TRBD1. The CDR3 covers 14 residues. CDR1 and CDR2 from the germline V gene are MNHEY and SVGEGT. V gave up 5 bases and J gave up 4 bases; unmatched junction bases: 6. The DNA read from the CDR3 is TGTGCCAGCAGTCCGCGGACAGGGTCCTATGGC. It yields the protein CASSPRTGSYG. The whole CDR3 is CASSPRTGSYGYTF.

In regard to this clone: The CDR3 goes on 3 residues after the read ends, and that part is filled in from the germline J gene. This rearrangement joins TRBV5-1 to TRBJ1-2, with 7 bases that match TRBD1. Germline V gives CDR1 SGHRS, CDR2 YFSETQ. This CDR3 comprises 16 residues. J gave up 3 bases and V 4 bases, and 12 bases lay outside the gene matches. CDR3 bases read: TGCGCCAGCAGCCCGTTAGGACAGGTCGGGGACTATGGC. This translates into CASSPLGQVGDYG. The entire CDR3 protein reads CASSPLGQVGDYGYTF.

CDR3 in amino acids: CASLAGNSPLHF. The part of the CDR3 DNA that was read is TGTGCCAGCTTGGCGGGGAATTCACCC. V is TRBV2 and J is TRBJ1-6; no clear D. From the germline J gene comes the end of the CDR3, since the read stops 3 residues before it. Germline CDR1 reads SNHLY; CDR2 reads FYNNEI. This CDR3 is 12 amino acids long. Trimming removed 8 bases at V and 7 bases at J, with 9 bases between.

In the case of this clone: The read ends 3 residues shy of where the CDR3 ends; the end is completed using the germline J gene. This chain uses TRBV7-2 with TRBJ1-1; no definite D call. The germline CDR1 and CDR2 sequences are SGHTA and FQGNSA. The CDR3 totals 14 residues. CDR3 region: CASSQGLAGDSAFF. The part of the CDR3 DNA that was read is TGTGCCAGCAGCCAAGGACTAGCGGGAGACTCA.

To note about this clone: The read gets to within 3 residues of the CDR3 end, and the germline J gene fills in the rest. The V call is TRBV11-2, the J call TRBJ1-2, with a possible D match to TRBD1 (5 bases). Germline V lookup: CDR1 SGHAT, CDR2 FQNNGV. The CDR3 totals 12 residues. CDR3 residues: CASSPGGTGYTF. CDR3 bases read: TGTGCCAGCAGCCCTGGGGGGACCGGC.

With respect to this clone: The read halts 3 residues ahead of the CDR3 end, with the missing end drawn from the germline J gene. This chain links TRBV5-1 with TRBJ2-7; no clear D. Germline V gene sequence: CDR1 SGHRS, CDR2 YFSETQ. There are 12 residues in the CDR3. V dropped 4 bases and J dropped 1 base, with 6 bases sitting between them. The sequenced CDR3 bases are TGCGCCAGCAGCCGCGAATCCTACGAG. The encoded protein is CASSRESYE. From start to end, the CDR3 is CASSRESYEQYF.